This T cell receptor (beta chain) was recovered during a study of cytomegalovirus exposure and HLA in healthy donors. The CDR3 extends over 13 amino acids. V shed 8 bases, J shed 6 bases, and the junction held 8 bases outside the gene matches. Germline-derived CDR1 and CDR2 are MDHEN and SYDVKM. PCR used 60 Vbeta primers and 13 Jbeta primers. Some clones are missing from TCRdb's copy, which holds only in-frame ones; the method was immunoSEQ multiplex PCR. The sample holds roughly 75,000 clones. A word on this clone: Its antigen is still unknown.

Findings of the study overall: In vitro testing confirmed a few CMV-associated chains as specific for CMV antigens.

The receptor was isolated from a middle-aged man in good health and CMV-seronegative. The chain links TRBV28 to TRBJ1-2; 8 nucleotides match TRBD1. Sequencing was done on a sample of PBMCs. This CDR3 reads CASDSTGVNGYTF. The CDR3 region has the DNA TGTGCCAGCGACTCGACAGGGGTAAATGGCTACACCTTC.